The 32 T cell receptor beta chains given below trace back to one sample, sequenced in a study of T cells in Graves' hyperthyroidism and ophthalmopathy. Amplified regions were TCR beta CDR3 sequences from RNA transcripts. HTBI primers were employed in a first-round RT-PCR of the TCR CDR3. TCRdb re-called the multiplex PCR reads with MiXCR, one entry per CDR3 protein. Of roughly 750,000 distinct CDR3 sequences listed, around 17% are singletons. Sequencing was performed on blood. These receptors all come from a man younger than 35 with Graves' hyperthyroidism.

The rearrangement joins TRBV5-6 to TRBJ1-1, with 8 bases identical to TRBD1. The CDR3 has 15 residues. The V gene's germline CDR1 is SGHDT and CDR2 YYEEEE. Trimming took 3 bases from V and 6 from J; bases not matched to a gene: 10. The CDR3 region has the DNA TGTGCCAGCAGCTGGGGCGGACAGGGCGTGGCTGAAGCTTTCTTT. Its translation is CASSWGGQGVAEAFF.

This clonotype was seen a handful of times. The V call is TRBV28, the J call TRBJ2-1; D remains ambiguous. Germline assignment: CDR1 MDHEN and CDR2 SYDVKM. The V gene lost 4 bases and the J gene lost 7 bases, with 14 bases spanning the gap. This CDR3 is 14 amino acids long. The CDR3, as DNA: TGTGCCAGCAGTTCCGTCCCTTTGGGGAATGAGCAGTTCTTC. This encodes CASSSVPLGNEQFF.

This clonotype was counted only a few times. Written as DNA, the CDR3 is TGTGCTAGTGGTTTTCTCCCCGGGACTAGCGGGGGCTACCAGGGGGACGAGCAGTACTTC. This gives the protein CASGFLPGTSGGYQGDEQYF. The gene calls are TRBV12-5 and TRBJ2-7, with TRBD2 matching 14 bases. J lost 5 bases, V lost 3 bases, and 18 bases had no gene match. Germline V lookup: CDR1 LGHNT, CDR2 FRNRAP. The CDR3 has 20 amino acids.

The rearrangement links TRBV30 to TRBJ1-1; possible D gene TRBD1, 5 bases. Trimming left V 5 bases short and J 0 bases short, with 10 bases between. Germline CDR1 is GTSNPN and CDR2 is SVGIG (reference sequence). The CDR3 is 13 amino acids. The CDR3 DNA follows: TGTGCCTGGCAAAGACAGCTGAACACTGAAGCTTTCTTT. It translates to CAWQRQLNTEAFF.

At least ten counts were recorded for this clonotype. The chain recombines TRBV19 with TRBJ1-6, with a tentative D call TRBD1 (6 bases). Germline V gives CDR1 LNHDA, CDR2 SQIVND (reference sequence). Trimming shortened V by 7 bases and J by 10 bases, and 14 bases separated the two germline ends. CDR3 size: 13 residues. CDR3 loop: CASMKGRGSPLHF. CDR3 nucleotide sequence: TGTGCCAGTATGAAGGGGAGGGGGTCACCCCTCCACTTT.

This clonotype was counted many times. The chain uses TRBV20-1 and TRBJ2-1; D ambiguous. The CDR3 runs to 14 residues. With 1 base removed from V and 4 bases from J, the gap between germline ends came to 11 bases. From germline, CDR1 is DFQATT and CDR2 SNEGSKA (reference sequence). The CDR3 protein is CSARATRWYNEQFF. The CDR3 DNA reads as TGCAGTGCTAGAGCCACCCGGTGGTACAATGAGCAGTTCTTC.

This clonotype was seen a handful of times. The gene calls are TRBV6-1 and TRBJ2-1, with unresolved D. Trimming removed 3 bases at V and 12 bases at J, with 18 bases between. The CDR3 loop spans 14 amino acids. Germline CDR1 reads MNHNS; CDR2 reads SASEGT. For the CDR3, the DNA is TGTGCCAGCAGTGACCCTTTCAGGATGAAGGTGCAGTTCTTC. Protein sequence: CASSDPFRMKVQFF.

A few counts support this clonotype. V is TRBV4-1 and J is TRBJ1-4, with D uncertain. The V end lost 0 bases, the J end lost 0 bases, and 8 bases lay between the germline ends. Germline-derived CDR1 and CDR2 are MGHRA and YSYEKL. This CDR3 is 16 amino acids long. The CDR3 region is CASSQESRSTNEKLFF. The CDR3, as DNA: TGCGCCAGCAGCCAAGAATCCCGTTCAACTAATGAAAAACTGTTTTTT.

This clonotype showed up many times. The chain links TRBV28 to TRBJ2-1; 10 bases are a match to TRBD1. The trim removed 6 bases at V and 7 bases at J, leaving 3 bases unmatched. Germline V gene sequence: CDR1 MDHEN, CDR2 SYDVKM. The CDR3 contains 13 residues. CDR3 sequence: CASRGTGENEQFF. As DNA, the CDR3 is TGTGCCAGCAGGGGGACAGGGGAGAATGAGCAGTTCTTC. The complete variable domain, with remaining parts taken from reference TRBV28 and TRBJ2-1, reads DVKVTQSSRYLVKRTGEKVFLECVQDMDHENMFWYRQDPGLGLRLIYFSYDVKMKEKGDIPEGYSVSREKKERFSLILESASTNQTSMYLCASRGTGENEQFFGPGTRLTVL.

This clonotype has just a few counts. The chain links TRBV29-1 to TRBJ2-2; D might be TRBD1 (5 bases). This CDR3 is built from 13 residues. Trimming left V 7 bases short and J 5 bases short, with 14 bases between. In germline, CDR1 is SQVTM, CDR2 ANQGSEA. CDR3 region: CSGWQGATGELFF. CDR3 coding DNA: TGCAGCGGGTGGCAGGGTGCAACCGGGGAGCTGTTTTTT.

This clonotype was observed at least ten times. V and J are TRBV20-1 and TRBJ1-2; no clear D. The CDR3 spans 13 residues. Looked up from germline, CDR1 is DFQATT and CDR2 is SNEGSKA (reference sequence). Trimming cost V 3 bases and J 2 bases, with 10 bases left between them. Here the CDR3 DNA reads TGCAGTGCTAGGGTGAGGCAGAACTATGGCTACACCTTC. Protein sequence: CSARVRQNYGYTF.

This clonotype came up a few times. Lacking the conserved final phenylalanine or tryptophan, this CDR3 likely reflects a read error. V usage is TRBV2 and J usage is TRBJ2-7, with TRBD2 matching 8 bases. Germline V gene data show CDR1 as SNHLY and CDR2 as FYNNEI. The CDR3 is 16 residues long. V lost 0 bases and J lost 0; bases outside the gene matches: 4. The CDR3 nucleotides read TGTGCCAGCAGTGAAGCGGGCGGGAGGAGCTCCTACGAGCAGTACCTC. This translates into CASSEAGGRSSYEQYL.

This clonotype showed up just a few times. The genes are TRBV7-9 and TRBJ2-7, with a possible D match to TRBD1 (5 bases). V was clipped by 5 bases and J by 2 bases, with 16 bases between them. CDR1 and CDR2 from the germline V gene are SEHNR and FQNEAQ (reference sequence). The CDR3 spans 15 residues. As DNA, the CDR3 is TGTGCCAGCAGCCGCTACGAGGCAGGGACCTACGAGCAGTACTTC. Protein product: CASSRYEAGTYEQYF.

The chain links TRBV6-1 to TRBJ2-7, with D perhaps being TRBD1 or TRBD2 (6 bases each). The V gene's germline CDR1 is MNHNS and CDR2 SASEGT. The CDR3 covers 15 residues. The V gene lost 6 bases and the J gene lost 2 bases, with 17 bases spanning the gap. The CDR3, as DNA: TGTGCCAGCAGACCGCCCGGGGGCGACGCCTACGAGCAGTACTTC. This translates into CASRPPGGDAYEQYF.

The V and J genes are TRBV12-3 or TRBV12-4 and TRBJ2-5, with D maybe TRBD2 (6 bases). This CDR3 is 13 amino acids long. V was cut by 6 bases and J by 5 bases, with 13 bases left in between. The CDR3 reads CASRRLDGETQYF. DNA of the CDR3: TGTGCCAGCAGGCGACTAGACGGTGAGACCCAGTACTTC.

This clonotype was recorded at least ten times. CDR3 residues: CASSEPGAGSQNEQFF. In DNA, the CDR3 is TGTGCCAGCAGTGAACCAGGGGCGGGATCCCAAAATGAGCAGTTCTTC. The chain combines TRBV6-1 with TRBJ2-1; either TRBD1 or TRBD2 may supply D (6 bases each). This CDR3 comprises 16 residues. Germline CDR1 MNHNS, CDR2 SASEGT. Trimming removed 2 bases from V and 7 bases from J, with 18 bases in between.

This clonotype was seen at least ten times. V and J are TRBV20-1 and TRBJ2-6, with D unclear. With 3 bases removed from V and 0 bases from J, the gap between germline ends came to 6 bases. CDR3 length: 14 residues. Germline CDR1 and CDR2: DFQATT and SNEGSKA (reference sequence). The CDR3 loop reads CSARGFSGANVLTF. The CDR3 bases are TGCAGTGCTAGGGGATTCTCTGGGGCCAACGTCCTGACTTTC.

This clonotype occurred many times. The CDR3 protein is CASSRAGSDNYEQYF. The CDR3 region has the DNA TGTGCCAGCAGCCGCGCCGGTAGCGATAACTACGAGCAGTACTTC. V usage is TRBV7-9 and J usage is TRBJ2-7; tentatively, D is TRBD2 (5 bases). The CDR3 is 15 amino acids. V shed 5 bases and J shed 3 bases, with 17 bases lying between them. Germline V gene data show CDR1 as SEHNR and CDR2 as FQNEAQ (reference sequence). The complete variable domain, with remaining parts taken from reference TRBV7-9 and TRBJ2-7, reads DTGVSQNPRHKITKRGQNVTFRCDPISEHNRLYWYRQTLGQGPEFLTYFQNEAQLEKSRLLSDRFSAERPKGSFSTLEIQRTEQGDSAMYLCASSRAGSDNYEQYFGPGTRLTVT.

A note on this clonotype: At one end, the junction sequence differs from germline, possibly due to a read error. V is TRBV15 and J is TRBJ2-2, with D perhaps being TRBD1 or TRBD2 (5 bases each). Germline values: CDR1 LNHNV, CDR2 YYDKDF (reference sequence). The CDR3 runs to 16 residues. The CDR3 loop is CATSRGQGERAGELLF. As DNA, the CDR3 is TGTGCCACCAGCAGAGGGCAGGGAGAAAGGGCCGGGGAGCTGCTTTTT.

This clonotype was counted many times. The chain uses TRBV20-1 and TRBJ2-7, with TRBD2 identical over 10 bases. The V segment lost 5 bases and the J segment 3 bases; nucleotides outside the gene matches: 13. Germline V gene data show CDR1 as DFQATT and CDR2 as SNEGSKA (reference sequence). CDR3 length equals 16 residues. CDR3 sequence reads: CSADEPLAGVVYEQYF. The CDR3 DNA reads as TGCAGTGCTGACGAGCCGCTAGCGGGAGTGGTCTACGAGCAGTACTTC.

This clonotype was counted a few times. The chain links TRBV10-3 to TRBJ2-1; D ambiguous. The V and J ends lost 5 bases and 8 bases respectively, with 7 bases between them. The CDR3 is 11 residues long. Germline CDR1 reads ENHRY; CDR2 reads SYGVKD. CDR3 nucleotide sequence: TGTGCCATCAGTACAAGGGATGAGCAGTTCTTC. Encoded protein: CAISTRDEQFF.

This clonotype was seen more than once but under ten times. The chain employs TRBV28 and TRBJ2-3; 13 positions agree with TRBD2. The CDR3 length is 17 residues. The germline V gene encodes CDR1 MDHEN and CDR2 SYDVKM. V shed 6 bases and J 3 bases; nucleotides not matched to a gene: 9. The DNA for the CDR3 is TGTGCCAGCAGACGGGGAGGACTAGCGGGGGATACAGATACGCAGTATTTT. Its translation: CASRRGGLAGDTDTQYF.

This clonotype was seen ten or more times. The chain carries TRBV28 and TRBJ2-7; 8 bases map to TRBD2. Germline assignment: CDR1 MDHEN and CDR2 SYDVKM. The junction had 7 bases not matched to a gene; V was cut back by 1 base and J by 5 bases. The CDR3 loop spans 15 amino acids. The CDR3: CASSLSGGGIDEQYF. In DNA form, the CDR3 reads TGTGCCAGCAGTTTATCGGGAGGGGGAATTGACGAGCAGTACTTC.

Turning to this clonotype: It may be a read error: a sequence one base away is much more abundant. The chain has TRBV7-8 and TRBJ2-7; D is unclear. The CDR3 sequence is 13 residues long. V was shortened by 4 bases and J by 4 bases, with 11 bases between the two germline ends. Germline V gives CDR1 SGHVS, CDR2 FQNEAQ. CDR3 DNA: TGTGCCAGCAGCTCGGAGATAGGGTACGAGCAGTACTTC. It encodes CASSSEIGYEQYF.

The rearrangement links TRBV28 to TRBJ2-7; D perhaps matches TRBD2 (6 bases). V shed 5 bases and J shed 0 bases, with 17 bases lying between them. This CDR3 spans 16 amino acids. Germline V gene lookup returns CDR1 MDHEN and CDR2 SYDVKM. CDR3 amino acids: CASSTPGDSGSYEQYF. The CDR3, as DNA: TGTGCCAGCAGTACCCCCGGTGATAGCGGCTCCTACGAGCAGTACTTC.

This clonotype was recorded at least ten times. This chain joins TRBV12-3 or TRBV12-4 and TRBJ1-2; no firm D call. The V gene lost 2 bases and the J gene lost 8 bases, with 6 bases spanning the gap. The CDR3 contains 11 residues. The CDR3 sequence: CASSLSDGYTF. Written as DNA, the CDR3 is TGTGCCAGCAGTTTATCCGACGGCTACACCTTC.

This clonotype was counted only a few times. The chain couples TRBV4-2 to TRBJ2-2, with TRBD2 matching over 10 bases. Germline CDR1 LGHNA, CDR2 YNFKEQ. The CDR3 contains 16 residues. Trimming took 1 base from V and 3 from J; bases not matched to a gene: 2. The DNA for the CDR3 is TGTGCCAGCAGCCAAGGTAGCGGGAGGTACACCGGGGAGCTGTTTTTT. Its protein product is CASSQGSGRYTGELFF.

For the CDR3, the DNA is TGCGCCAGCAGCTTGGAAATAGGGGCGAACACTGAAGCTTTCTTT. Residues: CASSLEIGANTEAFF. The chain combines TRBV5-1 with TRBJ1-1, with D possibly matching TRBD1 (5 bases). This CDR3 contains 15 residues. Germline values: CDR1 SGHRS, CDR2 YFSETQ. V lost 0 bases, J lost 1 base, and 10 bases lay in between.

The table lists this clonotype with a few counts. This sequence joins TRBV7-3 and TRBJ2-1; the match to TRBD2 covers 11 bases. CDR1 SGHTA and CDR2 FQGTGA come from the germline V gene. Trimming removed 7 bases from V and 8 bases from J; junction bases left unmatched: 7. This CDR3 comprises 14 residues. The CDR3 sequence is CASNLAGGGDEQFF. The CDR3 DNA reads TGTGCCAGCAACCTAGCGGGAGGAGGGGATGAGCAGTTCTTC.

This clonotype was seen at least ten times. The chain carries TRBV5-1 and TRBJ2-1; D is uncertain. This CDR3 is 11 amino acids long. Trimming took off 0 bases at V and 10 bases at J, with 5 bases between the two ends. From germline, CDR1 is SGHRS and CDR2 YFSETQ. The CDR3 region has the DNA TGCGCCAGCAGCTTGGTCGAGGAGCAGTTCTTC. The encoded protein is CASSLVEEQFF. The full variable domain, completed using reference TRBV5-1 and TRBJ2-1, is KAGVTQTPRYLIKTRGQQVTLSCSPISGHRSVSWYQQTPGQGLQFLFEYFSETQRNKGNFPGRFSGRQFSNSRSEMNVSTLELGDSALYLCASSLVEEQFFGPGTRLTVL.

This clonotype occurred many times. This chain links TRBV7-2 with TRBJ2-7; a possible D gene is TRBD1 (6 bases). The CDR3 totals 16 residues. Trimming removed 5 bases from V and 3 bases from J, with 20 bases in between. Looked up from germline, CDR1 is SGHTA and CDR2 is FQGNSA. As DNA, the CDR3 is TGTGCCAGCAGCCCCAATCTGGGCAGGGGAAGCTACGAGCAGTACTTC. This gives the protein CASSPNLGRGSYEQYF.

The chain combines TRBV29-1 with TRBJ2-3, with TRBD1 as a possible D gene (5 bases). The DNA matches TRBJ1-5 better at its end, which makes the J call doubtful. Germline V gene data show CDR1 as SQVTM and CDR2 as ANQGSEA. The CDR3 loop spans 12 amino acids. CDR3 in amino acids: CSVTSGGDTQHF. CDR3 nucleotide sequence: TGCAGCGTGACAAGCGGGGGAGATACGCAGCATTTT.